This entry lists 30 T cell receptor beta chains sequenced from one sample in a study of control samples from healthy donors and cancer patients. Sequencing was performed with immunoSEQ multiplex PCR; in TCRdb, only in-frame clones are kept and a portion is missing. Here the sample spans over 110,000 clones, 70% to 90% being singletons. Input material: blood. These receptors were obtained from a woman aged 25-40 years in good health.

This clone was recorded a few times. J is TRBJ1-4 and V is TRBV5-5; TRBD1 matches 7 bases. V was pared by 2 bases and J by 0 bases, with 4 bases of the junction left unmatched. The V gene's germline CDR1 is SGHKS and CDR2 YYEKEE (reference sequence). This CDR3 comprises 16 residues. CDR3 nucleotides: TGTGCCAGCAGCTTCAGACAGGGTGCAACTAATGAAAAACTGTTTTTT. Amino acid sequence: CASSFRQGATNEKLFF.

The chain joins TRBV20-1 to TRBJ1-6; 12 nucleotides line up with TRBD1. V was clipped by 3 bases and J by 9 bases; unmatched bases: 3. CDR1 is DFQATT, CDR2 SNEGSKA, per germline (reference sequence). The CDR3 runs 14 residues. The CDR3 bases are TGCAGTGCTAGTGGGGGACAGGGGGCTTCACCCCTCCACTTT. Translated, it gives CSASGGQGASPLHF.

Here the CDR3 reads CASSSRGSNQPQHF. The CDR3 DNA reads as TGTGCCAGCAGTTCCAGGGGGAGCAATCAGCCCCAGCATTTT. This rearrangement joins TRBV28 to TRBJ1-5; 7 bases map to TRBD1. Germline CDR1 and CDR2: MDHEN and SYDVKM. V shed 4 bases, J shed 1 base, and the junction held 1 base outside the gene matches. The CDR3 has 14 residues.

CDR3 bases: TGTGCCAGCCGCCCCAGGGGAAATAGTGGGGCCAACGTCCTGACTTTC. It translates to CASRPRGNSGANVLTF. The chain links TRBV2 to TRBJ2-6; possibly TRBD1 for D (6 bases). V lost 8 bases to trimming and J lost 3 bases, with 17 bases between them. The V gene's germline CDR1 is SNHLY and CDR2 FYNNEI. The CDR3 is made up of 16 amino acids.

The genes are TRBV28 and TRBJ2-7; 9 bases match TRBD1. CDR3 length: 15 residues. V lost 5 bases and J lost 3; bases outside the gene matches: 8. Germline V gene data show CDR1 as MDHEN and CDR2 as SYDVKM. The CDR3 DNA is TGTGCCAGCAGTCCCCCGGGACAGGGTCTCTACGAGCAGTACTTC. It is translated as CASSPPGQGLYEQYF. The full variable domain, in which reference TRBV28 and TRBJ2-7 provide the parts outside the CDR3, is DVKVTQSSRYLVKRTGEKVFLECVQDMDHENMFWYRQDPGLGLRLIYFSYDVKMKEKGDIPEGYSVSREKKERFSLILESASTNQTSMYLCASSPPGQGLYEQYFGPGTRLTVT.

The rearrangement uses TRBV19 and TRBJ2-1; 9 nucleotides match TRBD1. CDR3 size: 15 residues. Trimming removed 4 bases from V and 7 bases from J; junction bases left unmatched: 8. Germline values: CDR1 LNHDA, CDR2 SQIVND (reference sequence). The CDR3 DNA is TGTGCCAGTAGTAGAGACCGGGACAGGGTTAATGAGCAGTTCTTC. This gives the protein CASSRDRDRVNEQFF. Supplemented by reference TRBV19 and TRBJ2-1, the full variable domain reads DGGITQSPKYLFRKEGQNVTLSCEQNLNHDAMYWYRQDPGQGLRLIYYSQIVNDFQKGDIAEGYSVSREKKESFPLTVTSAQKNPTAFYLCASSRDRDRVNEQFFGPGTRLTVL.

The CDR3 coding sequence is TGTGCCAGTAGTCCAACAGGGGTCCCTCGCTACACCTTC. Translation: CASSPTGVPRYTF. This rearrangement joins TRBV19 to TRBJ1-2; 7 bases map to TRBD1. Germline loops: CDR1 LNHDA, CDR2 SQIVND (reference sequence). V shed 5 bases and J 9 bases; nucleotides not matched to a gene: 9. This CDR3 region has 13 residues.

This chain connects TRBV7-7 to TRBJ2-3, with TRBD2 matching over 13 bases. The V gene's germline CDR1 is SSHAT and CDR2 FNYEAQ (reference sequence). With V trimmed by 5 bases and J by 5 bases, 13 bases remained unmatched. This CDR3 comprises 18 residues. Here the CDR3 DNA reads TGTGCCAGCAGCCCCCGGACTAGCGGGAGTCTCAGAGGAGATACGCAGTATTTT. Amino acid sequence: CASSPRTSGSLRGDTQYF.

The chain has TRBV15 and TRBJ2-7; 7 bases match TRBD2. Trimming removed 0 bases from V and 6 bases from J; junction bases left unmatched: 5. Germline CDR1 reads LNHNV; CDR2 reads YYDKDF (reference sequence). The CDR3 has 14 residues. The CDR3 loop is CATSREGGTSEQYF. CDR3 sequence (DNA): TGTGCCACCAGCAGAGAGGGAGGGACGTCCGAGCAGTACTTC.

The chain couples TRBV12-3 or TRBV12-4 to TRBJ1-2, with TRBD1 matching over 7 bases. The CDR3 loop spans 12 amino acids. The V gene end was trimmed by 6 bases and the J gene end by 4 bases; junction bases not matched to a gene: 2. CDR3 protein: CASRGDSYGYTF. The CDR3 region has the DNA TGTGCCAGCAGGGGGGACAGCTATGGCTACACCTTC.

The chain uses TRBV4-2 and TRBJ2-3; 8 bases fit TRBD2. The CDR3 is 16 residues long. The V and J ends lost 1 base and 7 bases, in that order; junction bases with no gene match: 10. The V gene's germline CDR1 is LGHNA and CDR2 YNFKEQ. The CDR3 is CASSQGTTSDQNTQYF. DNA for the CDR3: TGTGCCAGCAGCCAAGGTACGACTAGCGATCAGAATACGCAGTATTTT.

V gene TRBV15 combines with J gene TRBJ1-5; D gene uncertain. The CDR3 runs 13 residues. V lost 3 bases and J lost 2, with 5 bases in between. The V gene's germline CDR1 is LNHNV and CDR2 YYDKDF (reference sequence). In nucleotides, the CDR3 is TGTGCCACCAGCAGGGAGCGCAATCAGCCCCAGCATTTT. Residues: CATSRERNQPQHF.

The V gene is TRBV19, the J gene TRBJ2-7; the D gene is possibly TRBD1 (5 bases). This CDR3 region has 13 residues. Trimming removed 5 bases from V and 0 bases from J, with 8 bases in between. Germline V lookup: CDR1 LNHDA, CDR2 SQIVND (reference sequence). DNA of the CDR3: TGTGCCAGTAGTGTGACAGTCTCCTACGAGCAGTACTTC. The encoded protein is CASSVTVSYEQYF.

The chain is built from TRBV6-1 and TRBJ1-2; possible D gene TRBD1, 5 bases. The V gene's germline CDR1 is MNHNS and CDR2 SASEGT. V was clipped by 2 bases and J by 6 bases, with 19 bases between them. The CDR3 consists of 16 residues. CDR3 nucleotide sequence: TGTGCCAGCAGTGAAATTTGGGGGGGAACTTTCGATGGCTACACCTTC. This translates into CASSEIWGGTFDGYTF.

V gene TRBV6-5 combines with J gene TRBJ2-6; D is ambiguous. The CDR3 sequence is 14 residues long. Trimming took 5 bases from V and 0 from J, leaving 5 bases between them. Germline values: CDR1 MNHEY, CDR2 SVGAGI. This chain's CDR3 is CASSLSSGANVLTF. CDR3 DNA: TGTGCCAGCAGTCTCAGCTCTGGGGCCAACGTCCTGACTTTC.

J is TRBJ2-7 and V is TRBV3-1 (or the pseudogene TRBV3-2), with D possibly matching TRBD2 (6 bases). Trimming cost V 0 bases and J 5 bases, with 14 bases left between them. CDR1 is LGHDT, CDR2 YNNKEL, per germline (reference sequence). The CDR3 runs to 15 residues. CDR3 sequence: CASSQEMASAHEQYF. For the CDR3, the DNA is TGTGCCAGCAGCCAAGAAATGGCTAGCGCCCACGAGCAGTACTTC.

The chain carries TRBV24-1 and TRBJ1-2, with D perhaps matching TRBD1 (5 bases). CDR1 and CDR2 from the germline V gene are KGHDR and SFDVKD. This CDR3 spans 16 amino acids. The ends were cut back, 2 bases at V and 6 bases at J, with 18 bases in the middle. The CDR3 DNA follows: TGTGCCACCAGTGATTCGACCCCGGGGCAGAGGGATGGCTACACCTTC. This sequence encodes CATSDSTPGQRDGYTF.

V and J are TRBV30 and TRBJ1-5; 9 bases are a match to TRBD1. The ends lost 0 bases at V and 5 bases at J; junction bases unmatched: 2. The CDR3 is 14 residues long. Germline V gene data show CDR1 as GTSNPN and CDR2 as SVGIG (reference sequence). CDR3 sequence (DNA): TGTGCCTGGAGTGTTAGGACAGGGGATCAGCCCCAGCATTTT. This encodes CAWSVRTGDQPQHF.

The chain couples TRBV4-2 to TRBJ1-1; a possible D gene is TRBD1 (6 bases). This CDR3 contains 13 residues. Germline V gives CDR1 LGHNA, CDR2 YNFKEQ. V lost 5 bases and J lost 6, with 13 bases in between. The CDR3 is CASSSTGLAEAFF. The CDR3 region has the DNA TGTGCCAGCAGCAGTACAGGGTTGGCTGAAGCTTTCTTT.

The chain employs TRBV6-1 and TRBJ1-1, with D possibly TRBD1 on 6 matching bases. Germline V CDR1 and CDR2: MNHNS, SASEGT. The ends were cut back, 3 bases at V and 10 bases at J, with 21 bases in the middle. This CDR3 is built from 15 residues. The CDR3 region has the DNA TGTGCCAGCAGTGAGGTTTCAGGGTTAGAAGGGGGAGCTTTCTTT. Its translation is CASSEVSGLEGGAFF.

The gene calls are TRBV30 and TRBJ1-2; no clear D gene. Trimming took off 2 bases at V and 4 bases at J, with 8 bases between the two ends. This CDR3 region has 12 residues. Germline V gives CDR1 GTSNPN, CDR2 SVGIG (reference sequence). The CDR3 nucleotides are TGTGCCTGGAGTTCAGTTGTCTATGGCTACACCTTC. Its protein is CAWSSVVYGYTF. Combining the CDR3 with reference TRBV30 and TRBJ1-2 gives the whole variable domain SQTIHQWPATLVQPVGSPLSLECTVEGTSNPNLYWYRQAAGRGLQLLFYSVGIGQISSEVPQNLSASRPQDRQFILSSKKLLLSDSGFYLCAWSSVVYGYTFGSGTRLTVV.

This CDR3 reads CASSRDRVFTDTQYF. In DNA form, the CDR3 reads TGTGCCAGTAGCCGAGACCGGGTTTTCACAGATACGCAGTATTTT. The V gene is TRBV19, the J gene TRBJ2-3; D is uncertain. Germline values: CDR1 LNHDA, CDR2 SQIVND (reference sequence). The V end was cut by 6 bases, the J end by 2 bases, with 15 bases between. CDR3 length: 15 residues.

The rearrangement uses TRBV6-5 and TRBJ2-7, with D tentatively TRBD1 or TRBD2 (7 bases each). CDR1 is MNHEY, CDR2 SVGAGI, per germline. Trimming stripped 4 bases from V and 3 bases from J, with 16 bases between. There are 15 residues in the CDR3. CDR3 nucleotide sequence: TGTGCCAGCAGTTTCCCGCAGGGGGGGAACTACGAGCAGTACTTC. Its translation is CASSFPQGGNYEQYF.

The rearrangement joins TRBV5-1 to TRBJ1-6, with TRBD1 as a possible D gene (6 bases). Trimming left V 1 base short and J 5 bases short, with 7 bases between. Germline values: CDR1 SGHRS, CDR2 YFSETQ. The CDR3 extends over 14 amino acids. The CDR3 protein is CASSLQGNNSPLHF. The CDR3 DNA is TGCGCCAGCAGCTTGCAGGGGAATAATTCACCCCTCCACTTT.

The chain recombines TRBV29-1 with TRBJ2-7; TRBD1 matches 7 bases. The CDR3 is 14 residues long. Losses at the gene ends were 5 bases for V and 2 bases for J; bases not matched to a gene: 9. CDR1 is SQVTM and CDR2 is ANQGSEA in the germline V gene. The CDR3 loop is CSVYSTGDTYEQYF. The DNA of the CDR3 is TGCAGCGTTTACAGCACAGGGGACACCTACGAGCAGTACTTC.

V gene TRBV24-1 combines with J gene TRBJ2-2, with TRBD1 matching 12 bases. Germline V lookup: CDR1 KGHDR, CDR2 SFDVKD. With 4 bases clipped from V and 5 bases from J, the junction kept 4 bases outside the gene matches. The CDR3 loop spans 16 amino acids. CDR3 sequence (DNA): TGTGCCACCAGTGAGTCGGGACAGGGGGCGACCGGGGAGCTGTTTTTT. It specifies CATSESGQGATGELFF.

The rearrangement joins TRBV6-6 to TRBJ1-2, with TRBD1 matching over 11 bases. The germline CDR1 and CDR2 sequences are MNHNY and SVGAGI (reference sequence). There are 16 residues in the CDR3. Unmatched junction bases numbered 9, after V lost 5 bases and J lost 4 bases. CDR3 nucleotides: TGTGCCAGCAGTCTGGACAGGGGGCTAGGGGGCTATGGCTACACCTTC. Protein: CASSLDRGLGGYGYTF.

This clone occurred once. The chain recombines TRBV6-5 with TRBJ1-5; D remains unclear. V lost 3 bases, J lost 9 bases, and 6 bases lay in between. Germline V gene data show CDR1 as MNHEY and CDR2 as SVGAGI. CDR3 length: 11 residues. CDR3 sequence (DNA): TGTGCCAGCAGTTATTGCCTGCCCCAGCATTTT. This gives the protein CASSYCLPQHF.

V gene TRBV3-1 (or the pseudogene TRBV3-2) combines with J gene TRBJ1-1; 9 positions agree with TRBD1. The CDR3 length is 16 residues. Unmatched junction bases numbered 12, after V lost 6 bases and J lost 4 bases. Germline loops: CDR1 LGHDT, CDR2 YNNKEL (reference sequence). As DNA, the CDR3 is TGTGCCAGCAGTACACGGACAGGGGATGGGGTCACTGAAGCTTTCTTT. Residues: CASSTRTGDGVTEAFF.

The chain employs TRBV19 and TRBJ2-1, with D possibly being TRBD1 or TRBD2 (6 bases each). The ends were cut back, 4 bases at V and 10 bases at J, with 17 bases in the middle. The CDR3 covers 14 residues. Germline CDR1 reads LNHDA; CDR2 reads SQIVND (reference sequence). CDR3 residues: CASSRRQVGGEQFF. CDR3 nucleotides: TGTGCCAGTAGTAGACGACAGGTAGGAGGGGAGCAGTTCTTC.